This TCR beta chain was identified during a study of PD-L1 blockade in urothelial cancer. With respect to this clone: Antigen specificity is unknown.

Sample time point: pretreatment peripheral blood. V gave up 8 bases and J gave up 5 bases, with 13 bases separating them. The CDR3 consists of 13 residues. Germline assignment: CDR1 SNHLY and CDR2 FYNNEI. Measured with immunoSEQ multiplex PCR; TCRdb has only the in-frame clones, and not every one. The sample holds tens of thousands of clones, roughly 84% seen once. Whole-study findings and limits: Tumor-associated TCR clones expanded more in blood at 3 weeks in patients with durable benefit.

The input for sequencing was PBMCs, taken around atezolizumab (anti-PD-L1) treatment. This rearrangement joins TRBV2 to TRBJ2-1, with a tentative D call TRBD1 (5 bases). The source is a woman aged 70-85 years with urothelial cancer. In nucleotides, the CDR3 is TGTGCCAGCCTAACAGGCAGGAACAATGAGCAGTTCTTC. Residues: CASLTGRNNEQFF.